This TCR beta chain derives from a study of vaccination and CD4 T cells after COVID-19. The CDR3 is made up of 13 amino acids. Germline CDR1 reads ENHRY; CDR2 reads SYGVKD. Trimming removed 4 bases from V and 7 bases from J, with 11 bases in between. The treatment was: approximately 10-day PBMC culture with coronavirus spike peptide pools or control peptides (ViraFEST assay). Before Alpha, Beta and Delta appeared in the US, convalescents tested positive (March–late 2020). The assay that was used to sequence DNA from cultured CD4+ T cells was the Oncomine TCR Beta short-read assay. Using the QIAamp micro DNA kit, genomic DNA was extracted from the CD4+ T cells that had been cultured. TCRdb re-derived calls from the PCR reads in MiXCR, one entry per CDR3 protein. The table lists around 6,400 distinct CDR3 sequences, 77% of them singletons. This clonotype was counted a few times. Its matching antigen is unknown.

The sequenced sample consisted of CD4+ T cells from blood, cultured in vitro. This chain uses TRBV10-3 with TRBJ1-5; D might be TRBD1 (5 bases). This sequence originates from a human donor who had recovered from COVID-19. CDR3 region: CAISAREDQPQHF. CDR3 sequence (DNA): TGTGCCATCAGTGCCAGGGAGGACCAGCCCCAGCATTTT.